This T cell receptor beta chain was sequenced during a study of T cells after somatic rescue of genetic block. V lost 6 bases, J lost 2 bases, and 8 bases lay in between. The CDR3 runs to 13 residues. Per germline, CDR1 KGHSH and CDR2 LQKENI. The protocol was immunoSEQ multiplex PCR, while the TCRdb copy is restricted to in-frame clones and leaves out a portion. The data contain 7,500 to 9,000 clones, 80% of them singletons. Sample: peripheral blood mononuclear cells (PBMCs). The rearrangement links TRBV18 to TRBJ1-5; D is undetermined. The sequence came from a boy younger than 18. This CDR3 reads CASSSGGNQPQHF. The CDR3 DNA reads TGTGCCAGCTCCAGTGGGGGCAATCAGCCCCAGCATTTT.